By frequency in the sample, the clone carrying this T cell receptor (beta chain) is medium-sized. This entry comes from a study of low-dose radiotherapy and immunotherapy resistance in tumors. Alpha and beta chains were covered, as first-strand cDNA relied on TRAV- and TRBV-specific primers. TCR amplification ran approximately 20 PCR cycles using constant-region and V-primer adapter primers. TCRdb recomputed calls from the reads with MiXCR, one row per CDR3 protein. The sample gives 35,000 to 45,000 distinct CDR3 sequences, around 30% of which show up once; about 3.9% is in the top ten. The CDR3 totals 12 residues. Germline CDR1 and CDR2: MNHEY and SVGEGT. Trimming left V 10 bases short and J 0 bases short, with 7 bases between. The time point: before trial treatment.

The V call is TRBV6-2 or TRBV6-3, the J call TRBJ1-5; D unresolved. The TCR sequence derives from a male donor with gallbladder cancer. The material sequenced was PBMCs, taken before treatment. This chain's CDR3 is CATGYSNQPQHF. The CDR3 nucleotides read TGTGCCACCGGTTATAGCAATCAGCCCCAGCATTTT.